The T cell receptor (beta chain) under discussion was sequenced for a study of T cells in localized non-small cell lung cancer. With respect to this clone: As yet, its antigen is unknown.

Overall study results and limits: Uninvolved adjacent lung showed higher T cell clonality than tumor. Adjacent lung held a median roughly 54 of the top 100 tumor clones. Only one tumor region was sequenced, so heterogeneity remains possible.

The protocol was immunoSEQ multiplex PCR, while the TCRdb copy is restricted to in-frame clones and leaves out a portion. The data contain some 22,000 clones, roughly 90% of them seen just once; the ten biggest clones take up 5.5% to 6.5%. CDR3 length: 13 amino acids. The germline V gene encodes CDR1 KGHSH and CDR2 LQKENI. V lost 6 bases to trimming and J lost 9 bases, with 15 bases between them. The TCR originated in a man aged 35-69 years with stage II lung adenocarcinoma. Here the sequenced sample was PBMCs, taken before any cancer treatment. The chain joins TRBV18 to TRBJ2-1; possible D gene TRBD1, 6 bases. The CDR3 reads CASSGQGRSEQFF. CDR3 bases: TGTGCCAGCTCGGGGCAGGGGAGAAGTGAGCAGTTCTTC. The full variable domain, its missing parts supplied by reference TRBV18 and TRBJ2-1, is NAGVMQNPRHLVRRRGQEARLRCSPMKGHSHVYWYRQLPEEGLKFMVYLQKENIIDESGMPKERFSAEFPKEGPSILRIQQVVRGDSAAYFCASSGQGRSEQFFGPGTRLTVL.